This T cell receptor beta chain was recorded in a study of cytotoxic CD8 clonotypes in ibrutinib-treated CLL. Profiled with immunoSEQ multiplex PCR; TCRdb holds only in-frame clones, not every one. This sample has 140,000 to 150,000 clones, with 76% found just once. The clonotype comes from a human donor with chronic lymphocytic leukemia. This sample comprised PBMCs, obtained after 24 months of ibrutinib treatment.

CDR3 protein: CASDPSFEHSPLHF. The CDR3 DNA sequence: TGTGCCAGCGACCCCTCGTTTGAACATTCACCCCTCCACTTT. The chain joins TRBV6-1 to TRBJ1-6; unclear D gene. V gave up 8 bases and J gave up 8 bases, with 16 bases separating them. This CDR3 spans 14 amino acids. Germline lookup yields CDR1 MNHNS and CDR2 SASEGT.